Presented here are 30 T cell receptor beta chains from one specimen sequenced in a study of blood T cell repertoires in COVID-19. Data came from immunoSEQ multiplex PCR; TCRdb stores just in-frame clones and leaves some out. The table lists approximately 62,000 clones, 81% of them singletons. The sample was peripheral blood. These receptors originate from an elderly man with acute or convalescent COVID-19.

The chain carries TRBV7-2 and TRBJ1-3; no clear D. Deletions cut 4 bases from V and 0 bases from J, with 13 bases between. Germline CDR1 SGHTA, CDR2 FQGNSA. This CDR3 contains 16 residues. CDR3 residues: CASSSSGAVSGNTIYF. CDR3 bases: TGTGCCAGCAGCTCGAGTGGAGCGGTCTCTGGAAACACCATATATTTT.

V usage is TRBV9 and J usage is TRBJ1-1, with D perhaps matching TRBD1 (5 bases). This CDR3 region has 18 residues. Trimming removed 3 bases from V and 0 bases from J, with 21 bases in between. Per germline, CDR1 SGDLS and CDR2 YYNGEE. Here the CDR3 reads CASSASRQKASMNTEAFF. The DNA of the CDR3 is TGTGCCAGCAGCGCGTCCCGACAGAAGGCCTCCATGAACACTGAAGCTTTCTTT. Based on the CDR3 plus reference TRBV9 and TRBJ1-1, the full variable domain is DSGVTQTPKHLITATGQRVTLRCSPRSGDLSVYWYQQSLDQGLQFLIQYYNGEERAKGNILERFSAQQFPDLHSELNLSSLELGDSALYFCASSASRQKASMNTEAFFGQGTRLTVV.

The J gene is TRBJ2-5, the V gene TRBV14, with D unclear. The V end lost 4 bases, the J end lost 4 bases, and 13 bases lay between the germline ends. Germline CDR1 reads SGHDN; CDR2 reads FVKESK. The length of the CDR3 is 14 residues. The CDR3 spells CASSPKAKPETQYF. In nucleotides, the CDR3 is TGTGCCAGCAGCCCAAAAGCAAAACCAGAGACCCAGTACTTC.

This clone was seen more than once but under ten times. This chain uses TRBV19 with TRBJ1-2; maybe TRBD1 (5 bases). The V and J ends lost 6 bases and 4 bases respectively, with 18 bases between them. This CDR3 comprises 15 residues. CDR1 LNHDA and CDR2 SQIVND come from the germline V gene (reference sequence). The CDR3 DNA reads TGTGCCAGTAGCCCCTATGGAGGGACCCTCTATGGCTACACCTTC. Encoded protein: CASSPYGGTLYGYTF.

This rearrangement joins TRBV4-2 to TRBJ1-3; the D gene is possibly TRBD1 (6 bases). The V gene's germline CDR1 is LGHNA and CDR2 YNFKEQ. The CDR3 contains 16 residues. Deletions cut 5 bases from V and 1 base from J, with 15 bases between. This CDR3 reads CASSNLWTVSGNTIYF. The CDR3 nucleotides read TGTGCCAGCAGCAACCTCTGGACAGTATCTGGAAACACCATATATTTT.

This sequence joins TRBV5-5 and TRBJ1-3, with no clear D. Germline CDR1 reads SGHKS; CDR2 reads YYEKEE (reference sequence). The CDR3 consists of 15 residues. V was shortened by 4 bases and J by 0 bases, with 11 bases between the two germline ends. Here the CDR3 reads CASSRHTDSGNTIYF. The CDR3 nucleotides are TGTGCCAGCAGCCGCCACACCGACTCTGGAAACACCATATATTTT.

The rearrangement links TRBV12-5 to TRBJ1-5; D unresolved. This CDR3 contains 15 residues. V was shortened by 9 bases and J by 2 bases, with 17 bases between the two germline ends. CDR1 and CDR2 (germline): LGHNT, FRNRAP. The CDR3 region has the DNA TGTGCTAGCGCGGGCGGCAGTGCGGGCAATCAGCCCCAGCATTTT. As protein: CASAGGSAGNQPQHF.

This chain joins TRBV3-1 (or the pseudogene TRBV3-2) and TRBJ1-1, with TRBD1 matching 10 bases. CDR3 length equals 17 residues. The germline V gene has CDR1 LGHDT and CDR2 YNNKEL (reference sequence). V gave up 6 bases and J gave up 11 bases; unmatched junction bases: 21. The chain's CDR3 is CASSRDPLRDRGYAAFF. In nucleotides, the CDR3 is TGTGCCAGCAGTCGCGATCCCCTCCGGGACAGGGGATATGCGGCTTTCTTT.

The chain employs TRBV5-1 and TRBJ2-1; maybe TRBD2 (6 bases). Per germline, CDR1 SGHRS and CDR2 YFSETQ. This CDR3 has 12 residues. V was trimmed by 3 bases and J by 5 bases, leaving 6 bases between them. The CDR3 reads CASSSGDNEQFF. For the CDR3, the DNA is TGCGCCAGCAGCTCGGGGGACAATGAGCAGTTCTTC.

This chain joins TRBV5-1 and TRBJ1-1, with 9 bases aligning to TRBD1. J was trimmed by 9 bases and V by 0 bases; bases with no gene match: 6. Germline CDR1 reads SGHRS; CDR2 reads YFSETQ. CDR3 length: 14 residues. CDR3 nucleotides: TGCGCCAGCAGCTTGGCTACAGGGGGCGAAAAAGCTTTCTTT. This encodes CASSLATGGEKAFF. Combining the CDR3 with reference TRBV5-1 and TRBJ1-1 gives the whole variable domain KAGVTQTPRYLIKTRGQQVTLSCSPISGHRSVSWYQQTPGQGLQFLFEYFSETQRNKGNFPGRFSGRQFSNSRSEMNVSTLELGDSALYLCASSLATGGEKAFFGQGTRLTVV.

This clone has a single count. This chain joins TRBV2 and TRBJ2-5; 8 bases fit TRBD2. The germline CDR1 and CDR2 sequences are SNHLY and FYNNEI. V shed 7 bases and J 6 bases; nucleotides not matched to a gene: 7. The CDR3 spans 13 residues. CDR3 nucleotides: TGTGCCAGCACCCCTAGCGGGCTCCAGACCCAGTACTTC. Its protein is CASTPSGLQTQYF. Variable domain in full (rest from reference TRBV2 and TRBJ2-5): EPEVTQTPSHQVTQMGQEVILRCVPISNHLYFYWYRQILGQKVEFLVSFYNNEISEKSEIFDDQFSVERPDGSNFTLKIRSTKLEDSAMYFCASTPSGLQTQYFGPGTRLLVL.

The CDR3 here is CSASLALAGEAFF. The CDR3 coding sequence is TGCAGCGCGTCCCTGGCGCTAGCAGGCGAAGCTTTCTTT. The J gene is TRBJ1-1, the V gene TRBV29-1; D is unclear. CDR3 size: 13 residues. CDR1 is SQVTM, CDR2 ANQGSEA, per germline. Trimming cost V 7 bases and J 8 bases, with 20 bases left between them.

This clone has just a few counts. DNA of the CDR3: TGCAGCGCCCAGGGGGACACCAGAGAGACCCAGTACTTC. Residues: CSAQGDTRETQYF. The V gene is TRBV29-1, the J gene TRBJ2-5; the match to TRBD1 covers 7 bases. The CDR3 contains 13 residues. V dropped 7 bases and J dropped 4; count of bases not matched to a gene: 9. Germline values: CDR1 SQVTM, CDR2 ANQGSEA.

The CDR3 here is CASSGTGERRETQYF. The CDR3 nucleotides are TGCGCCAGCAGCGGGACAGGGGAGAGAAGAGAGACCCAGTACTTC. J is TRBJ2-5 and V is TRBV5-1, with 10 bases that match TRBD1. The CDR3 runs 15 residues. The germline gives CDR1 SGHRS, CDR2 YFSETQ. Trimming at V came to 4 bases and at J to 4 bases, leaving 7 bases not matched to a gene. The entire variable domain, with the rest obtained from reference TRBV5-1 and TRBJ2-5, is as follows: KAGVTQTPRYLIKTRGQQVTLSCSPISGHRSVSWYQQTPGQGLQFLFEYFSETQRNKGNFPGRFSGRQFSNSRSEMNVSTLELGDSALYLCASSGTGERRETQYFGPGTRLLVL.

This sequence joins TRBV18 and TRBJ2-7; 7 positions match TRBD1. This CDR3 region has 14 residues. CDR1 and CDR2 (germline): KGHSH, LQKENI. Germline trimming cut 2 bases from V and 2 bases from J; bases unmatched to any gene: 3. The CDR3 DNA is TGTGCCAGCTCACCATGGGACAGTCCCTACGAGCAGTACTTC. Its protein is CASSPWDSPYEQYF.

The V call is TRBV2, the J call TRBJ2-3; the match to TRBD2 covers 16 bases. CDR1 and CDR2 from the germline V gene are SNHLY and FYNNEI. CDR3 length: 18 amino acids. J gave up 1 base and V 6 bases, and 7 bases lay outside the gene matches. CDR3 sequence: CASSPGLAGGKGTDTQYF. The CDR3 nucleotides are TGTGCCAGCAGCCCGGGACTAGCGGGGGGGAAGGGCACAGATACGCAGTATTTT. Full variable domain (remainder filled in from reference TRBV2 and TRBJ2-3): EPEVTQTPSHQVTQMGQEVILRCVPISNHLYFYWYRQILGQKVEFLVSFYNNEISEKSEIFDDQFSVERPDGSNFTLKIRSTKLEDSAMYFCASSPGLAGGKGTDTQYFGPGTRLTVL.

CDR3: CASSLGPTNYGYTF. The CDR3 DNA reads as TGTGCCAGCAGCTTGGGGCCCACTAACTATGGCTACACCTTC. V usage is TRBV11-2 and J usage is TRBJ1-2; perhaps TRBD1 as D (5 bases). CDR3 length equals 14 residues. Trimming left V 3 bases short and J 0 bases short, with 8 bases between. CDR1 is SGHAT, CDR2 FQNNGV, per germline.

CDR3 nucleotides: TGCGCCAGCAGCCGGATTGGTGGTGGGGGGTACACAGATACGCAGTATTTT. Amino acids: CASSRIGGGGYTDTQYF. The rearrangement uses TRBV4-1 and TRBJ2-3; tentative D call: TRBD2 (6 bases). CDR1 MGHRA and CDR2 YSYEKL come from the germline V gene. V dropped 4 bases and J dropped 2 bases, with 19 bases sitting between them. The CDR3 consists of 17 residues.

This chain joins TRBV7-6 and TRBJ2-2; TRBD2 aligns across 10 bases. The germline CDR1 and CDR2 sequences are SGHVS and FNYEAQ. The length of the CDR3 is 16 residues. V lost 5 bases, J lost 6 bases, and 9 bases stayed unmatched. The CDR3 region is CASSGSGGNAAGELFF. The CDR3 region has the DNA TGTGCCAGCAGCGGTAGCGGGGGGAACGCCGCCGGGGAGCTGTTTTTT.

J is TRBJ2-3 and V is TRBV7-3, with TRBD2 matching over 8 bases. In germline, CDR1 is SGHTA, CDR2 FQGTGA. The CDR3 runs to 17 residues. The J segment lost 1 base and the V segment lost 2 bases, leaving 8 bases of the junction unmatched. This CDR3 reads CASSLGIGRGGTDTQYF. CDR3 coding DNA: TGTGCCAGCAGCTTAGGAATTGGGCGGGGGGGCACAGATACGCAGTATTTT.

The CDR3 DNA reads as TGTGCCAGCAGTGAGACAGGGGGTCCAGATACGCAGTATTTT. Its translation is CASSETGGPDTQYF. The chain uses TRBV2 and TRBJ2-3; TRBD1 agrees at 9 bases. The CDR3 is 14 amino acids. V gave up 3 bases and J gave up 4 bases; unmatched junction bases: 2. In germline, CDR1 is SNHLY, CDR2 FYNNEI.

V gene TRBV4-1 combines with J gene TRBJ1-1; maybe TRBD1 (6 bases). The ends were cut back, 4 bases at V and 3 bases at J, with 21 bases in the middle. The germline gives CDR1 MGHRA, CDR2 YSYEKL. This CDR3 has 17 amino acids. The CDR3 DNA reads TGCGCCAGCAGCCCCCTACTGAGACAGGCGCTACACACTGAAGCTTTCTTT. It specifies CASSPLLRQALHTEAFF.

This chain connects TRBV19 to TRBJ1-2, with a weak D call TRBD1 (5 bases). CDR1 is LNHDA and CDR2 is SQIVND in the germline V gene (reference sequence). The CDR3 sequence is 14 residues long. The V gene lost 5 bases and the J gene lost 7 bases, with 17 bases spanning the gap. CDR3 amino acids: CASSPGAGRRGYTF. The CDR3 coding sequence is TGTGCCAGTAGTCCCGGGGCGGGACGGCGTGGCTACACCTTC.

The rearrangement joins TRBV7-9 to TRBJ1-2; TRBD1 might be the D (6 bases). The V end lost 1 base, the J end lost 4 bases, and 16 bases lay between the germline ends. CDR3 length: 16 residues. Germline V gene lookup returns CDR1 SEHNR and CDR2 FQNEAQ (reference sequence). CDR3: CASSLEGALGGYGYTF. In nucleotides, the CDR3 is TGTGCCAGCAGCTTAGAGGGCGCCCTAGGGGGCTATGGCTACACCTTC.

The CDR3 bases are TGTGCCATCAGTCCGACAGGATATAGCAATCAGCCCCAGCATTTT. Translation gives CAISPTGYSNQPQHF. The chain combines TRBV10-3 with TRBJ1-5; tentatively, D is TRBD1 (6 bases). CDR1 and CDR2 (germline): ENHRY, SYGVKD. The CDR3 contains 15 residues. V shed 5 bases and J shed 0 bases, with 11 bases lying between them.

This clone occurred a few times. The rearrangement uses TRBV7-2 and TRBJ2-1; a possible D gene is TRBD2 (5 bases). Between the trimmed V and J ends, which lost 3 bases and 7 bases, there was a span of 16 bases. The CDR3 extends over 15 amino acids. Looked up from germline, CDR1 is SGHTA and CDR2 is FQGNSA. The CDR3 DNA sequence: TGTGCCAGCAGCTTCGTGACGGGGTCCCTGAATGAGCAGTTCTTC. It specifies CASSFVTGSLNEQFF.

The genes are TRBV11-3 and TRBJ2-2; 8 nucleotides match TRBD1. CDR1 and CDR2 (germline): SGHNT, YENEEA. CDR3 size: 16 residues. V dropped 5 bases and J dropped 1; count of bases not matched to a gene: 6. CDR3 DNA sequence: TGTGCCAGCAGCCATTGGGACAGGAAGAACACCGGGGAGCTGTTTTTT. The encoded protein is CASSHWDRKNTGELFF.

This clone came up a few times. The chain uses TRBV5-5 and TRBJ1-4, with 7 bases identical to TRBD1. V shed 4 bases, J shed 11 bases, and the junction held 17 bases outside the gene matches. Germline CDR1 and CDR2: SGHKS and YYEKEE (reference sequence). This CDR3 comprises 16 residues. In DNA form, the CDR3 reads TGTGCCAGCAGCCTGAAGACAGGGACCGACACAAGGAAACTGTTTTTT. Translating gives CASSLKTGTDTRKLFF.

CDR3 loop: CASSEYRGKNYGYTF. The DNA of the CDR3 is TGTGCCAGCAGCGAATACAGGGGGAAGAACTATGGCTACACCTTC. The rearrangement joins TRBV7-8 to TRBJ1-2; 8 bases are a match to TRBD1. This CDR3 region has 15 residues. Germline V gene sequence: CDR1 SGHVS, CDR2 FQNEAQ. Unmatched junction bases numbered 7, after V lost 5 bases and J lost 2 bases.

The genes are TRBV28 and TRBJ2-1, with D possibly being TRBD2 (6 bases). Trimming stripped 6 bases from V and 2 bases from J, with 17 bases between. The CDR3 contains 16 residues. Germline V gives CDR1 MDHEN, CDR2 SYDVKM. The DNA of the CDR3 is TGTGCCAGCAGCTCCTATGGGACTCAAACCTACAATGAGCAGTTCTTC. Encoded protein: CASSSYGTQTYNEQFF.